This T cell receptor (beta chain) is from a study of blood T cell repertoires in COVID-19. Germline CDR1 and CDR2: LNHDA and SQIVND (reference sequence). Deletions cut 7 bases from V and 5 bases from J, with 12 bases between. The CDR3 totals 13 residues. Libraries were prepared by immunoSEQ multiplex PCR; TCRdb keeps only in-frame clonotypes and omits some of them. This repertoire shows about 310,000 clones, about 90% found once; its top ten account for under 1.1%. The clonotype originates from a woman between 40 and 55 years old with COVID-19, enrolled during active disease. Sequencing was carried out using peripheral blood. J is TRBJ1-5 and V is TRBV19; no clear D. The CDR3 nucleotides are TGTGCCAGTACAGAGGTTCCCCATCAGCCCCAGCATTTT. It encodes CASTEVPHQPQHF.